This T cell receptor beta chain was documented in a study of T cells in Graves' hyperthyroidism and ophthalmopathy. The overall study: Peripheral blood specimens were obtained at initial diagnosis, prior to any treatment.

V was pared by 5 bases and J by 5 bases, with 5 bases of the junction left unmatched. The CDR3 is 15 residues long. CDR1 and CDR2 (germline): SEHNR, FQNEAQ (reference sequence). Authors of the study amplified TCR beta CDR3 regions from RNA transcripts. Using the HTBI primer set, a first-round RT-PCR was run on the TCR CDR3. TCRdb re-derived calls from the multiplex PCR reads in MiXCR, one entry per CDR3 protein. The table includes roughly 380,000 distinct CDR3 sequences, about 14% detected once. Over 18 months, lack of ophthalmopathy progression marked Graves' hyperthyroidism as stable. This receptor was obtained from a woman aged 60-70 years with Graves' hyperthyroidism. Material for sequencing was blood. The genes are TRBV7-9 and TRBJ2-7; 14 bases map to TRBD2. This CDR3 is CASSPGTSGGHEQYF. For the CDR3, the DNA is TGTGCCAGCAGCCCAGGGACTAGCGGGGGCCACGAGCAGTACTTC. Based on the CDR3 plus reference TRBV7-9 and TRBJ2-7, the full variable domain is DTGVSQNPRHKITKRGQNVTFRCDPISEHNRLYWYRQTLGQGPEFLTYFQNEAQLEKSRLLSDRFSAERPKGSFSTLEIQRTEQGDSAMYLCASSPGTSGGHEQYFGPGTRLTVT.